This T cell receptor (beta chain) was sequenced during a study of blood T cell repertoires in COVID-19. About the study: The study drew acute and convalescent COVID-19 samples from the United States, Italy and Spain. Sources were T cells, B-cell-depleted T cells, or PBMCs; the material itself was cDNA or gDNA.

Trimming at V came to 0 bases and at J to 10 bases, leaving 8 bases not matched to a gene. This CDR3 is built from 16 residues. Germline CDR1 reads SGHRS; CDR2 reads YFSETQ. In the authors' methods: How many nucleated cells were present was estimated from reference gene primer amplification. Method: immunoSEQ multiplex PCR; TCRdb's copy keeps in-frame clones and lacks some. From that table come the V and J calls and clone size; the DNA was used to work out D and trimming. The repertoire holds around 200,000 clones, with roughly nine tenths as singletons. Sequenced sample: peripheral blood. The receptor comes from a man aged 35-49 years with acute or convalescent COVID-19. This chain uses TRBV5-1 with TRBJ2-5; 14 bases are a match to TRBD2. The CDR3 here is CASSLGQGLAGEGQYF. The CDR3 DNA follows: TGCGCCAGCAGCTTGGGGCAGGGACTAGCGGGAGAGGGCCAGTACTTC. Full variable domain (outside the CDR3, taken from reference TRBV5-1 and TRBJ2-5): KAGVTQTPRYLIKTRGQQVTLSCSPISGHRSVSWYQQTPGQGLQFLFEYFSETQRNKGNFPGRFSGRQFSNSRSEMNVSTLELGDSALYLCASSLGQGLAGEGQYFGPGTRLLVL.